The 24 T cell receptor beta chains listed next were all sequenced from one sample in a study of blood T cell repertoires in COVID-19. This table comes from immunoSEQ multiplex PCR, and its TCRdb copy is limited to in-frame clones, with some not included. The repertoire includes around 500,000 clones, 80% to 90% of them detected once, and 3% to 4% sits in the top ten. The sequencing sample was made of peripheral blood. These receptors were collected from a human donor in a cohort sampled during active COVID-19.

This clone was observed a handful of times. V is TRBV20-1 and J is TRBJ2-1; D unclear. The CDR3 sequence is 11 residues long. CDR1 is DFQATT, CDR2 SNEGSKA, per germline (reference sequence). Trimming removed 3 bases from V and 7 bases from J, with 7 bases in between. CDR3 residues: CSASPQNEQFF. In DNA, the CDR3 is TGCAGTGCTAGCCCCCAAAATGAGCAGTTCTTC.

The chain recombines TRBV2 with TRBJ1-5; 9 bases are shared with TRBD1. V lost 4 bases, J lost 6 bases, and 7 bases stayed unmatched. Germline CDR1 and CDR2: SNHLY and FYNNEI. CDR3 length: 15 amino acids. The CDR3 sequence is CASSGTGGRSQPQHF. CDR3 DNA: TGTGCCAGCAGTGGTACAGGGGGCAGGAGTCAGCCCCAGCATTTT.

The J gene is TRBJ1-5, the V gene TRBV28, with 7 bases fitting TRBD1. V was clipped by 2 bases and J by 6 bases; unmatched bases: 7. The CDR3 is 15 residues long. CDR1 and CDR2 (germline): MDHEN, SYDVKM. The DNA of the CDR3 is TGTGCCAGCAGTTTAAGGAGGTCAGGGGGTCAGCCCCAGCATTTT. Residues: CASSLRRSGGQPQHF.

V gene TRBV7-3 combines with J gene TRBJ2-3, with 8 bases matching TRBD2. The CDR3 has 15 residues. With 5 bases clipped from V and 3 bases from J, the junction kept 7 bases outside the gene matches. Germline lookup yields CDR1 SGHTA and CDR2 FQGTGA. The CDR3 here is CASSPLGLATDTQYF. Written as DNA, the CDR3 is TGTGCCAGCAGCCCCCTAGGACTAGCTACAGATACGCAGTATTTT.

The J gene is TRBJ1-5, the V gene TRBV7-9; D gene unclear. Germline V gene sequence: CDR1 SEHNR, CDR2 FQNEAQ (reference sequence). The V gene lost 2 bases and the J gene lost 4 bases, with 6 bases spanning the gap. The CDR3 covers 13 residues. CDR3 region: CASSLSGNQPQHF. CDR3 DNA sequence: TGTGCCAGCAGCTTATCCGGGAATCAGCCCCAGCATTTT. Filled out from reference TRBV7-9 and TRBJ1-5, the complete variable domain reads DTGVSQNPRHKITKRGQNVTFRCDPISEHNRLYWYRQTLGQGPEFLTYFQNEAQLEKSRLLSDRFSAERPKGSFSTLEIQRTEQGDSAMYLCASSLSGNQPQHFGDGTRLSIL.

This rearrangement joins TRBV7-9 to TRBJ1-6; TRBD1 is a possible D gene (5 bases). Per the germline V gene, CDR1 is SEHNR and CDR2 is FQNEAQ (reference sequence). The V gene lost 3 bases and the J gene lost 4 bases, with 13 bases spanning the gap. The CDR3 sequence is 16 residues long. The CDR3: CASSFSQGRYNSPLHF. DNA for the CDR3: TGTGCCAGCAGCTTCTCCCAGGGTAGATATAATTCACCCCTCCACTTT.

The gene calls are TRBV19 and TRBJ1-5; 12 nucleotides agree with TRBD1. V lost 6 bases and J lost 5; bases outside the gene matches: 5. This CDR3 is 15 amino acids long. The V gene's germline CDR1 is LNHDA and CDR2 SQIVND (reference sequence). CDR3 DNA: TGTGCCAGTAGCTTGGGGACAGGGGGCCATCAGCCCCAGCATTTT. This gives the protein CASSLGTGGHQPQHF.

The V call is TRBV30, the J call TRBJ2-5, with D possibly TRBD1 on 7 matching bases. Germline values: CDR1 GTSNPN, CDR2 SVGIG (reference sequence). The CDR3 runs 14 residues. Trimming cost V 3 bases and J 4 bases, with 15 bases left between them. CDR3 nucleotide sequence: TGTGCCTGGAGAGTGACAGGGCGGGGAGAGACCCAGTACTTC. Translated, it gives CAWRVTGRGETQYF.

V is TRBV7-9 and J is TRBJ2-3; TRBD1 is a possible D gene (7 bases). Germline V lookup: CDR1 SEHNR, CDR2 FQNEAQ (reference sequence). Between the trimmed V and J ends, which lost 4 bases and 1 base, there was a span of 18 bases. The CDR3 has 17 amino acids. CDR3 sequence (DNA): TGTGCCAGCAGCTCAGGAGGGGGCTCACCCGGCACAGATACGCAGTATTTT. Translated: CASSSGGGSPGTDTQYF.

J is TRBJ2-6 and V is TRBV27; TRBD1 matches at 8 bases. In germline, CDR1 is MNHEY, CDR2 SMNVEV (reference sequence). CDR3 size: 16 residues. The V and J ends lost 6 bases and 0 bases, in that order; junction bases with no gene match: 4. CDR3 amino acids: CASRTGDPSGANVLTF. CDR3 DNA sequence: TGTGCCAGCAGGACAGGGGACCCCTCTGGGGCCAACGTCCTGACTTTC.

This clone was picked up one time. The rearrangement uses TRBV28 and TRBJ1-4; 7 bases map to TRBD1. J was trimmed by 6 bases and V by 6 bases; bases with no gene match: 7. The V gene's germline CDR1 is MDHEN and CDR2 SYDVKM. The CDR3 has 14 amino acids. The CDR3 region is CASSLGQLYEKLFF. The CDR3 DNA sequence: TGTGCCAGCAGCTTGGGACAGTTATATGAAAAACTGTTTTTT. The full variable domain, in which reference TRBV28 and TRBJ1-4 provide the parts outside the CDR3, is DVKVTQSSRYLVKRTGEKVFLECVQDMDHENMFWYRQDPGLGLRLIYFSYDVKMKEKGDIPEGYSVSREKKERFSLILESASTNQTSMYLCASSLGQLYEKLFFGSGTQLSVL.

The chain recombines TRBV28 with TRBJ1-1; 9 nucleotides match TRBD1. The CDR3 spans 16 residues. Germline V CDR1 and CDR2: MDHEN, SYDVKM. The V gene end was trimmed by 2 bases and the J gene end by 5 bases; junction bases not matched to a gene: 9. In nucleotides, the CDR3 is TGTGCCAGCAGTTTACGTACAGGGGGCGCGAAAACTGAAGCTTTCTTT. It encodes CASSLRTGGAKTEAFF.

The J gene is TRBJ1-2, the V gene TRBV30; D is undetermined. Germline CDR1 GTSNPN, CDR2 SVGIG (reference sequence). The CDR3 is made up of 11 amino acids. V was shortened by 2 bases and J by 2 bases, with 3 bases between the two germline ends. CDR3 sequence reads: CAWSRNYGYTF. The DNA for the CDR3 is TGTGCCTGGAGTCGGAACTATGGCTACACCTTC.

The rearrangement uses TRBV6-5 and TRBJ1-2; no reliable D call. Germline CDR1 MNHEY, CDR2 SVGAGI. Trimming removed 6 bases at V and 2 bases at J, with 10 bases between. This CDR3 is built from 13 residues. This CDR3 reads CASSPDGNYGYTF. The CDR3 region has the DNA TGTGCCAGCAGCCCCGACGGGAACTATGGCTACACCTTC.

CDR3 in amino acids: CASSSGKGVPHNEQFF. The CDR3 bases are TGTGCCAGCAGCTCTGGGAAGGGGGTTCCCCACAATGAGCAGTTCTTC. The rearrangement links TRBV7-6 to TRBJ2-1; maybe TRBD1 (6 bases). V lost 4 bases to trimming and J lost 5 bases, with 18 bases between them. This CDR3 is 16 amino acids long. CDR1 and CDR2 (germline): SGHVS, FNYEAQ.

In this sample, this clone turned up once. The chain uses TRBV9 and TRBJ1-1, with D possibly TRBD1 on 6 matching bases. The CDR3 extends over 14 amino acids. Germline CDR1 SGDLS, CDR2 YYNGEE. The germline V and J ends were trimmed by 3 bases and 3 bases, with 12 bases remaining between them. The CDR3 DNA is TGTGCCAGCAGCGGCGGCTACAGGGACACTGAAGCTTTCTTT. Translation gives CASSGGYRDTEAFF.

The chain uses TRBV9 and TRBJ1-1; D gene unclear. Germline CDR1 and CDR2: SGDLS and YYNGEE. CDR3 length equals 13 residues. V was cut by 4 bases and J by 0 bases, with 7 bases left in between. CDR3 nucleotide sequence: TGTGCCAGCAGCTTCACAGTGAACACTGAAGCTTTCTTT. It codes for CASSFTVNTEAFF.

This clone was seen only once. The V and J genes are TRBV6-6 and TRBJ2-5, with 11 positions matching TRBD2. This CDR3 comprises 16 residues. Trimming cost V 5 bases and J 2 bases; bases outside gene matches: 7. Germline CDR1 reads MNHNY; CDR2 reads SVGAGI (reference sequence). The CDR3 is CASSKGTSGHQETQYF. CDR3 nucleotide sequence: TGTGCCAGCAGTAAAGGGACTAGCGGACATCAAGAGACCCAGTACTTC.

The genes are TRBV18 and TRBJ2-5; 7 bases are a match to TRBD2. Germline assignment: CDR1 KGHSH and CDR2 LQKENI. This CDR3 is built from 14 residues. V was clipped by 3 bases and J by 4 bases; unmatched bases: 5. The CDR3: CASSPGLGRETQYF. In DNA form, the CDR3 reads TGTGCCAGCTCACCCGGACTAGGTAGAGAGACCCAGTACTTC.

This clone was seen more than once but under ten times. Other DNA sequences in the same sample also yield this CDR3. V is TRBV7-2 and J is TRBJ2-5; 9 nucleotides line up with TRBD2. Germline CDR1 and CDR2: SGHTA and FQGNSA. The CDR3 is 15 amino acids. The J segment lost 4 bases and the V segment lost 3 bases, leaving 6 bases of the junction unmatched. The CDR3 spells CASSLGAGGGETQYF. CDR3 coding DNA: TGTGCCAGCAGCTTGGGGGCGGGAGGGGGAGAGACCCAGTACTTC.

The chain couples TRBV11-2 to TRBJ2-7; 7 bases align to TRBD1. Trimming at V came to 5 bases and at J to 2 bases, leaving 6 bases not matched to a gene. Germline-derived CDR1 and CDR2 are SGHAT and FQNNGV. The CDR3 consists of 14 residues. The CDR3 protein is CASSRPGQPYEQYF. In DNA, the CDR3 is TGTGCCAGCAGCCGACCGGGACAGCCCTACGAGCAGTACTTC.

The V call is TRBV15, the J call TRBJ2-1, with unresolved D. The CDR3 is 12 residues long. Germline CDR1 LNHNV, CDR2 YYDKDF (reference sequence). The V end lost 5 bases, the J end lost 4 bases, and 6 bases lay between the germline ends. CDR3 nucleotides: TGTGCCACCAGCCTAGGTTACAATGAGCAGTTCTTC. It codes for CATSLGYNEQFF.

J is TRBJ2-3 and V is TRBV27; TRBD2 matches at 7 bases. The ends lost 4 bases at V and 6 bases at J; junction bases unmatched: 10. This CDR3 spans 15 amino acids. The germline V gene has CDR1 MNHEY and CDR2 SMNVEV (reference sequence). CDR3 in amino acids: CASSSRLAGADTQYF. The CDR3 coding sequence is TGTGCCAGCAGTTCCCGACTGGCGGGAGCGGATACGCAGTATTTT.

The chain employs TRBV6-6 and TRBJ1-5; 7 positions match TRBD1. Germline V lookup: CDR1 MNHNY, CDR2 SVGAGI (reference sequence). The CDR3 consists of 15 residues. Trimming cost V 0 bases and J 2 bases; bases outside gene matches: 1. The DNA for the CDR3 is TGTGCCAGCAGTTACTCGGGGACAGGCAATCAGCCCCAGCATTTT. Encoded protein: CASSYSGTGNQPQHF.